The rows below give T cell receptor beta chains drawn from one sample of a study of blood T cells in healthy people across ages. TCRdb independently ran MiXCR on the 5' RACE reads; one entry per CDR3 protein. This sample has over a million distinct CDR3 sequences, with 45% found just once. The specimen was blood. The receptors derive from a woman aged 55-70 years in good health. The CDR3 runs from the conserved cysteine through the conserved F or W. The D gene is left open where the match is weak. Expanded clones are given a class, and other clones once, few, many or no size at all.

abundance	d_gene	v_gene	j_gene	CDR3aa	CDR3nt
-	TRBD1	TRBV6-1	TRBJ1-6	CASSEVGRGLSPLHF	TGTGCCAGCAGTGAAGTGGGAAGGGGGCTTTCACCCCTCCACTTT
-	-	TRBV7-6	TRBJ2-7	CASSPLTGNTYEQYF	TGTGCCAGCAGCCCCCTAACGGGAAATACCTACGAGCAGTACTTC
-	-	TRBV20-1	TRBJ1-1	CSASPGPSRGEAFF	TGCAGTGCTAGTCCGGGACCGTCAAGAGGTGAAGCTTTCTTT
once	TRBD2	TRBV28	TRBJ2-1	CASRMGGRVPGQFF	TGTGCCAGCAGGATGGGCGGGAGGGTCCCCGGGCAGTTCTTC
-	-	TRBV3-1	TRBJ1-2	CAGSQDLNGYTF	TGTGCCGGCAGCCAAGATTTGAATGGCTACACCTTC
-	-	TRBV7-9	TRBJ1-5	CASSIGTNSNQPQHF	TGTGCCAGCAGCATCGGGACAAATAGCAATCAGCCCCAGCATTTT
-	-	TRBV27	TRBJ2-7	CASSPGLPPSSYEQYF	TGTGCCAGCAGTCCGGGCCTCCCCCCGAGCTCCTACGAGCAGTACTTC
once	TRBD1	TRBV5-1	TRBJ2-5	CASSSQTGFRGNEQYF	TGCGCCAGCAGCTCACAGACAGGGTTCCGAGGCAATGAGCAGTACTTC
few	-	TRBV7-8	TRBJ2-1	CASSLGVARDEQFF	TGTGCCAGCAGCTTAGGAGTAGCTAGGGATGAGCAGTTCTTC
once	-	TRBV7-9	TRBJ2-7	CASSRGDLGFEQYF	TGTGCCAGCAGCCGGGGAGATCTTGGTTTCGAGCAGTACTTC
-	TRBD1	TRBV4-3	TRBJ2-5	CASSQDLGTGYQETQYF	TGCGCCAGCAGCCAAGATTTGGGGACAGGGTACCAAGAGACCCAGTACTTC
-	-	TRBV10-1	TRBJ2-7	CASSESGHSSYEQYF	TGCGCCAGCAGTGAGAGTGGACATAGCTCCTACGAGCAGTACTTC
many	-	TRBV5-1	TRBJ2-3	CASSLSGGTDTQYF	TGTGCCAGCAGCTTATCGGGGGGCACAGATACGCAGTATTTT
few	-	TRBV15	TRBJ2-7	CATSPTPGWSYEQYF	TGTGCCACCAGTCCGACCCCAGGGTGGTCCTACGAGCAGTACTTC
-	-	TRBV5-1	TRBJ2-1	CASDRDNYNEQFF	TGCGCCAGCGACCGGGACAACTACAATGAGCAGTTCTTC
-	TRBD1	TRBV7-2	TRBJ1-4	CASSPWTGTVANEKLFF	TGTGCCAGCAGCCCCTGGACAGGGACGGTAGCTAATGAAAAACTGTTTTTT
few	TRBD1	TRBV27	TRBJ1-2	CASRPGGIYGYTF	TGTGCCAGCCGGCCAGGGGGGATCTATGGCTACACCTTC
-	-	TRBV6-5	TRBJ1-4	CASSYGQHNGGLFF	TGTGCCAGCAGTTACGGGCAGCATAATGGTGGACTGTTTTTT
-	TRBD2	TRBV4-1	TRBJ2-7	CASSQIPTSGGTYEQYF	TGCGCCAGCAGCCAAATCCCTACTAGCGGGGGGACCTACGAGCAGTACTTC
many	-	TRBV5-1	TRBJ2-1	CASSLGEYYNEQFF	TGCGCCAGCAGCTTGGGCGAATACTACAATGAGCAGTTCTTC
-	-	TRBV27	TRBJ1-6	CASSLRQSYNSPLHF	TGTGCCAGCAGTTTGAGGCAGTCCTATAATTCACCCCTCCACTTT
-	TRBD2	TRBV5-1	TRBJ2-1	CASSSGLAADNEQFF	TGCGCCAGCAGTTCGGGACTAGCGGCAGACAATGAGCAGTTCTTC
-	-	TRBV7-2	TRBJ1-1	CASSLSTGTEAFF	TGTGCCAGCAGCTTATCCACGGGCACTGAAGCTTTCTTT
few	-	TRBV27	TRBJ1-6	CASSLSPGLLYSPLHF	TGTGCCAGCAGTTTATCGCCCGGGTTACTCTATTCACCCCTCCACTTT
-	TRBD2	TRBV5-6	TRBJ2-1	CASSSTSGRVHEQFF	TGTGCCAGCAGCTCGACTAGCGGGAGGGTCCATGAGCAGTTCTTC
few	-	TRBV5-6	TRBJ2-7	CASSVGPWREQYF	TGTGCCAGCAGCGTGGGACCCTGGAGAGAGCAGTACTTC
once	TRBD1	TRBV18	TRBJ2-7	CASSPPGDRAVNIQYF	TGTGCCAGCTCACCACCGGGGGACAGGGCGGTAAATATTCAGTACTTC
-	-	TRBV5-1	TRBJ2-3	CASSLQNHFTDTQYF	TGCGCCAGCAGCTTGCAAAATCACTTCACAGATACGCAGTATTTT
few	-	TRBV18	TRBJ2-1	CASSPKGEQFF	TGTGCCAGCTCACCGAAGGGTGAGCAGTTCTTC
-	TRBD1	TRBV30	TRBJ2-7	CAWTPGQGGGEQYF	TGTGCCTGGACACCGGGACAGGGTGGCGGGGAGCAGTACTTC
few	-	TRBV6-6	TRBJ1-1	CASSYGTLTEAFF	TGTGCCAGCAGTTACGGGACACTCACTGAAGCTTTCTTT
-	TRBD1	TRBV10-1	TRBJ2-5	CASSEALGQGLGGTQYF	TGCGCCAGCAGTGAGGCCCTGGGACAGGGGCTCGGAGGGACCCAGTACTTC
-	TRBD1	TRBV2	TRBJ1-1	CVSSEALQRGLEAFF	TGTGTCAGCAGTGAAGCGCTTCAGAGGGGGCTCGAAGCTTTCTTT
few	-	TRBV18	TRBJ2-5	CASSRVGGSETQYF	TGTGCCAGCTCACGAGTCGGGGGTAGTGAGACCCAGTACTTC
few	TRBD2	TRBV7-7	TRBJ2-1	CASSLKVGLAGPTYNEQFF	TGTGCCAGCAGCTTAAAGGTCGGACTAGCGGGCCCAACTTACAATGAGCAGTTCTTC
many	-	TRBV3-1	TRBJ2-1	CASSQEIDSRSFYNEQFF	TGTGCCAGCAGCCAAGAAATAGACAGCCGTTCATTTTACAATGAGCAGTTCTTC
-	TRBD2	TRBV28	TRBJ2-3	CASSLSGGMDTQYF	TGTGCCAGCAGTTTGAGCGGGGGCATGGATACGCAGTATTTT
few	-	TRBV5-4	TRBJ2-3	CASSLGGKGTDTQYF	TGTGCCAGCAGCTTGGGGGGTAAGGGCACAGATACGCAGTATTTT
-	TRBD1	TRBV28	TRBJ2-5	CASSQDRDRTGAQYF	TGTGCCAGCAGCCAGGACAGGGATAGAACCGGAGCTCAGTACTTC
-	TRBD2	TRBV20-1	TRBJ2-1	CSARSKTSGNVNEQFF	TGCAGTGCTAGATCCAAGACTAGCGGGAACGTCAATGAGCAGTTCTTC
few	-	TRBV27	TRBJ2-7	CASSPGWDGILYEQYF	TGTGCCAGCAGTCCGGGTTGGGACGGGATACTCTACGAGCAGTACTTC
-	TRBD1	TRBV19	TRBJ2-1	CASRRTQGHRSYNEQFF	TGTGCCAGTAGACGTACACAGGGGCACCGCTCCTACAATGAGCAGTTCTTC
few	-	TRBV20-1	TRBJ2-3	CSASRGRKTDTQYF	TGCAGTGCTAGTAGGGGGAGGAAGACAGATACGCAGTATTTT
-	-	TRBV10-1	TRBJ2-5	CASSEGIGQETQYF	TGCGCCAGCAGTGAGGGGATTGGCCAAGAGACCCAGTACTTC
many	TRBD1	TRBV7-9	TRBJ2-7	CASSPRTGTYEQYF	TGTGCCAGCAGCCCCCGGACAGGCACCTACGAGCAGTACTTC
-	TRBD2	TRBV5-1	TRBJ2-5	CASSLELSGSPHQETQYF	TGCGCCAGCAGCTTGGAATTGAGCGGGAGCCCCCACCAAGAGACCCAGTACTTC
many	TRBD2	TRBV15	TRBJ2-3	CATSRDLGAGGHPDTQYF	TGTGCCACCAGCAGAGATTTGGGTGCGGGAGGCCATCCAGATACGCAGTATTTT
-	-	TRBV14	TRBJ2-7	CASSQGSYYEQYF	TGTGCCAGCAGCCAGGGCAGCTACTACGAGCAGTACTTC
-	-	TRBV12-3/TRBV12-4	TRBJ2-5	CASSLQGGAVQETQYF	TGTGCCAGCAGTTTACAAGGGGGGGCCGTTCAAGAGACCCAGTACTTC
-	-	TRBV20-1	TRBJ1-1	CSARVERKGGGAEAFF	TGCAGTGCTAGAGTGGAGAGAAAGGGCGGTGGAGCTGAAGCTTTCTTT
once	-	TRBV27	TRBJ1-2	CASSLSEAGEGLNHGYTF	TGTGCCAGCAGTTTATCGGAAGCAGGGGAGGGGTTGAACCATGGCTACACCTTC